The clone carrying this T cell receptor (beta chain) was observed a handful of times. What it binds is unknown. The data were taken from a study of T-cell memory formation after mild COVID-19. Study-level background: TCR clusters mostly belonged to single donors. Study-level results: Clones that contracted from day 15 to 85 were balanced CD4/CD8, while later expanders leaned CD4+. Among contracting clones, CD4+ were mainly CM/EM and CD8+ enriched in EMRA.

Constant-segment primers and 5'RACE yielded cDNA libraries for TCR alpha and TCR beta, each carrying sample barcodes and UMIs. TCRdb reanalysed the 5' RACE reads using MiXCR and keeps one entry per CDR3 protein. The table has 75,000 to 95,000 distinct CDR3 sequences, around an eighth seen once. The germline V gene encodes CDR1 MNHEY and CDR2 SVGAGI. V lost 2 bases and J 3 bases, leaving 6 bases between the germline ends. The CDR3 is 13 amino acids. This receptor was taken from an adult woman who had mild COVID-19 (a few samples of this study predate the infection). Cell type and time point are not known. The chain has TRBV6-5 and TRBJ2-3, with D hard to call. The sample was PBMCs or a T cell subset sorted from them (not recorded which). Written as DNA, the CDR3 is TGTGCCAGCAGTTACAGGGATACAGATACGCAGTATTTT. This encodes CASSYRDTDTQYF.